Listed below are T cell receptor beta chains from one sample, sequenced in a study of cytomegalovirus exposure and HLA in healthy donors. The data were produced by immunoSEQ multiplex PCR, yet TCRdb's version contains in-frame clones alone and is incomplete. The profile shows under 200,000 clones, over 60% of them singletons. Sequencing was carried out using PBMCs. These receptors originate from a man aged 45-65 years in good health and CMV-seropositive. CDR3s include the opening cysteine and the closing phenylalanine or tryptophan. The D gene is left open where the match is weak. Expanded clones get a size class; other rows say once, few or many, or leave the size out.

J | size | V | length | D | CDR3 | DNA
TRBJ1-6 | - | TRBV7-2 | 15 | TRBD1 | CASSRDRGYNSPLHF | TGTGCCAGCAGCCGGGACAGGGGTTATAATTCACCCCTCCACTTT
TRBJ1-2 | - | TRBV18 | 13 | TRBD1 | CASSHRGGYGYTF | TGTGCCAGCTCTCACAGGGGCGGCTATGGCTACACCTTC
TRBJ1-1 | few | TRBV15 | 15 | - | CATSRSSGRDTEAFF | TGTGCCACCAGCAGATCGTCGGGGAGGGACACTGAAGCTTTCTTT
TRBJ2-6 | - | TRBV7-9 | 15 | - | CASSYRDTGANVLTF | TGTGCCAGCAGCTACCGGGACACCGGGGCCAACGTCCTGACTTTC
TRBJ2-2 | - | TRBV5-1 | 16 | TRBD2 | CASSLVSGGITGELFF | TGCGCCAGCAGCTTGGTGAGCGGGGGAATCACCGGGGAGCTGTTTTTT
TRBJ2-2 | - | TRBV5-6 | 15 | - | CASSPGPGSGGELFF | TGTGCCAGCAGCCCGGGACCCGGGAGTGGCGGGGAGCTGTTTTTT
TRBJ1-2 | few | TRBV11-2 | 14 | - | CASSAQGVRHGYTF | TGTGCCAGCAGCGCACAGGGTGTGCGCCATGGCTACACCTTC
TRBJ1-5 | - | TRBV27 | 15 | - | CASSLVWDNNQPQHF | TGTGCCAGCAGTTTGGTTTGGGACAACAATCAGCCCCAGCATTTT
TRBJ2-2 | few | TRBV29-1 | 13 | - | CSVDRGHTGELFF | TGCAGCGTTGACAGGGGTCACACCGGGGAGCTGTTTTTT
TRBJ1-2 | once | TRBV10-3 | 13 | TRBD1 | CAIRRDSGKGYTF | TGTGCCATCAGGCGGGACAGTGGAAAGGGCTACACCTTC
TRBJ1-3 | - | TRBV5-1 | 14 | TRBD1 | CASSSTGGGNTIYF | TGCGCCAGCAGCTCTACAGGGGGTGGAAACACCATATATTTT
TRBJ2-6 | - | TRBV6-5 | 15 | - | CASSQRQAGANVLTF | TGTGCCAGCAGTCAGAGACAGGCTGGGGCCAACGTCCTGACTTTC
TRBJ1-2 | - | TRBV6-6 | 14 | - | CASSSGGSSYGYTF | TGTGCCAGCAGTTCCGGGGGGAGCAGCTATGGCTACACCTTC
TRBJ1-1 | - | TRBV28 | 17 | TRBD1 | CASNVGTGAGVNTEAFF | TGTGCCAGCAACGTAGGGACAGGGGCGGGTGTGAACACTGAAGCTTTCTTT
TRBJ1-6 | - | TRBV5-1 | 15 | TRBD1 | CASSSGTVIDSPLHF | TGCGCCAGCAGCTCCGGGACAGTCATAGATTCACCCCTCCACTTT
TRBJ2-2 | - | TRBV6-5 | 15 | TRBD1 | CASSTDRANTGELFF | TGTGCCAGCAGTACGGACAGGGCGAACACCGGGGAGCTGTTTTTT
TRBJ1-2 | - | TRBV28 | 14 | - | CASSFSRGNYGYTF | TGTGCCAGCAGTTTCAGTCGGGGGAACTATGGCTACACCTTC
TRBJ2-3 | - | TRBV6-5 | 13 | - | CASNSGSTDTQYF | TGTGCCAGCAATAGCGGTAGCACAGATACGCAGTATTTT
TRBJ1-5 | - | TRBV19 | 15 | - | CASRWEVYSNQPQHF | TGTGCCAGTAGATGGGAGGTTTATAGCAATCAGCCCCAGCATTTT
TRBJ2-1 | - | TRBV15 | 15 | - | CATLTDRRRNNEQFF | TGTGCCACGCTAACCGACCGCCGGCGGAACAATGAGCAGTTCTTC
TRBJ2-7 | - | TRBV27 | 13 | TRBD2 | CASMRTSGYEQYF | TGTGCCAGCATGCGGACTAGCGGTTACGAGCAGTACTTC
TRBJ2-3 | - | TRBV6-1 | 15 | - | CASSLTGFSTDTQYF | TGTGCCAGCAGCCTTACAGGTTTTAGCACAGATACGCAGTATTTT
TRBJ1-4 | - | TRBV29-1 | 12 | - | CSVGIGNEKLFF | TGCAGCGTTGGGATCGGGAATGAAAAACTGTTTTTT
TRBJ1-5 | few | TRBV6-1 | 14 | TRBD1 | CASTLGQGNQPQHF | TGTGCCAGCACATTAGGACAGGGCAATCAGCCCCAGCATTTT
TRBJ1-5 | few | TRBV28 | 12 | - | CASSLIGRPWHF | TGTGCCAGCAGTTTAATCGGGAGACCCTGGCATTTT
TRBJ2-1 | - | TRBV6-1 | 15 | TRBD2 | CASSALAGGPREQFF | TGTGCCAGCAGTGCTCTAGCGGGGGGGCCTAGGGAGCAGTTCTTC
TRBJ2-1 | - | TRBV4-3 | 14 | - | CASSPAHGLHEQFF | TGCGCCAGCAGCCCCGCTCATGGACTACATGAGCAGTTCTTC
TRBJ2-2 | few | TRBV27 | 15 | TRBD1 | CASSWDRTNTGELFF | TGTGCCAGCAGTTGGGACAGGACGAACACCGGGGAGCTGTTTTTT
TRBJ1-4 | - | TRBV19 | 17 | TRBD1 | CASSITALPGQGGKLFF | TGTGCCAGTAGTATCACAGCACTCCCGGGACAGGGAGGAAAACTGTTTTTT
TRBJ2-2 | - | TRBV5-6 | 16 | TRBD1 | CASSIPQGADTGELFF | TGTGCCAGCAGCATACCACAGGGGGCGGACACCGGGGAGCTGTTTTTT
TRBJ1-2 | - | TRBV29-1 | 17 | TRBD1 | CSVDSGQGTISNYGYTF | TGCAGCGTTGATTCGGGACAGGGGACGATTTCTAACTATGGCTACACCTTC
TRBJ1-1 | - | TRBV18 | 15 | - | CASSPPETANTEAFF | TGTGCCAGCTCACCACCCGAGACAGCGAACACTGAAGCTTTCTTT
TRBJ2-6 | few | TRBV11-1 | 16 | TRBD1 | CASSLPGGTGANVLTF | TGTGCCAGCAGCTTACCAGGGGGCACTGGGGCCAACGTCCTGACTTTC
TRBJ2-3 | few | TRBV4-1 | 18 | - | CASSQDLVTHLSTDTQYF | TGCGCCAGCAGCCAAGATCTCGTGACTCACCTTAGCACAGATACGCAGTATTTT
TRBJ2-1 | - | TRBV6-1 | 15 | TRBD2 | CASTSDGGNYNEQFF | TGTGCCAGCACCTCGGACGGGGGGAACTACAATGAGCAGTTCTTC
TRBJ2-7 | - | TRBV9 | 15 | - | CASSVAPTNSYEQYF | TGTGCCAGCAGCGTAGCTCCGACAAACTCCTACGAGCAGTACTTC
TRBJ1-6 | many | TRBV11-2 | 14 | - | CASSFNSYNSPLHF | TGTGCCAGCAGCTTTAACTCCTATAATTCACCCCTCCACTTT
TRBJ1-3 | - | TRBV15 | 16 | - | CATSSVRQQSGNTIYF | TGTGCCACCAGCTCGGTTCGGCAACAGAGTGGAAACACCATATATTTT
TRBJ1-1 | - | TRBV4-3 | 13 | - | CASSQEGDTEAFF | TGCGCCAGCAGCCAAGAAGGGGACACTGAAGCTTTCTTT
TRBJ2-7 | few | TRBV6-6 | 15 | TRBD1 | CASSYRDRGGYEQYF | TGTGCCAGCAGTTACAGGGACAGGGGGGGCTACGAGCAGTACTTC
TRBJ1-4 | - | TRBV20-1 | 11 | - | CSASGGQKLFF | TGCAGTGCTAGTGGAGGGCAAAAACTGTTTTTT
TRBJ1-6 | - | TRBV10-2 | 14 | - | CASSEERSESPLHF | TGCGCCAGCAGTGAGGAGAGGTCCGAGTCACCCCTCCACTTT
TRBJ1-2 | - | TRBV11-2 | 18 | TRBD1 | CASSLGPLTGGTNYGYTF | TGTGCCAGCAGCTTAGGACCTCTAACAGGGGGCACTAACTATGGCTACACCTTC
TRBJ2-5 | - | TRBV9 | 16 | TRBD2 | CASSVSPSGREETQYF | TGTGCCAGCAGCGTCTCCCCCAGTGGGAGGGAAGAGACCCAGTACTTC
TRBJ2-6 | - | TRBV2 | 15 | - | CASSRTVPGANVLTF | TGTGCCAGCAGTCGAACGGTACCTGGGGCCAACGTCCTGACTTTC